This T cell receptor (beta chain) was sequenced during a study of graft-versus-host responses after intestinal transplantation. This CDR3 is 13 amino acids long. Germline assignment: CDR1 MGHDK and CDR2 SYGVNS. The repertoire was sequenced with immunoSEQ multiplex PCR; TCRdb's copy has only in-frame clones and lacks some. Of some 86,000 clones in the sample, 75% to 95% are singletons; the top ten hold 5.5% to 7%. Notes on this clone: Its target is not known. The junction does not match germline at one end; this may be a read error.

The chain recombines TRBV25-1 with TRBJ2-7, with D possibly called TRBD1 or TRBD2 (5 bases each). This TCR was recovered from a human donor who received an intestinal transplant. The sequenced sample was unstimulated CD8+ T cells sorted from spleen or lymph node cells, obtained before intestinal transplant. The CDR3, as DNA: TGTGCCAGTAGTAAGGGACGGTCCTCCGAGCAGTACTTC. Translating gives CASSKGRSSEQYF.